These 4 T cell receptor beta chains were all obtained from the same sample, sequenced in a study of follicular helper T cells after annual influenza vaccination. Time point denoted: 2014-2015 season, 7 days after vaccination. Profiled with immunoSEQ multiplex PCR; TCRdb holds only in-frame clones, not every one. The sample gives 10,000 or so clones, over 75% of which show up once; 0.77% is in the top ten. Sequencing was performed on CXCR5- memory CD4+ T cells sorted from blood, taken 7 days after influenza vaccination. The receptors derive from an adult who received the influenza vaccine.

The genes are TRBV2 and TRBJ1-5, with D perhaps matching TRBD1 (5 bases). The CDR3 is 15 residues long. Trimming cost V 4 bases and J 11 bases, with 21 bases left between them. Germline CDR1 reads SNHLY; CDR2 reads FYNNEI. The CDR3 region is CASSVGGGAHRAQHF. The CDR3 DNA follows: TGTGCCAGCAGTGTGGGGGGGGGAGCCCACAGAGCCCAGCATTTT.

The CDR3 DNA reads as TGTGCCGGTGGGGCCGGGGATGAGCAGTTCTTC. Its protein is CAGGAGDEQFF. V gene TRBV6-6 combines with J gene TRBJ2-1; either TRBD1 or TRBD2 may fit D (5 bases each). The CDR3 has 11 residues. The germline gives CDR1 MNHNY, CDR2 SVGAGI (reference sequence). V lost 11 bases and J lost 8, with 13 bases in between.

The rearrangement links TRBV4-2 to TRBJ2-2; TRBD1 matches at 10 bases. This CDR3 is 16 amino acids long. J gave up 4 bases and V 3 bases, and 5 bases lay outside the gene matches. Germline CDR1 is LGHNA and CDR2 is YNFKEQ. The CDR3 DNA reads TGTGCCAGCAGCCAGGGACGGACAGGGGGCACCGGGGAGCTGTTTTTT. This encodes CASSQGRTGGTGELFF.

CDR3 nucleotide sequence: TGCGCCAGCAGCTGGGTGTCGTCCGGGAAGCTACACTACGAGCAGTACTTC. It translates to CASSWVSSGKLHYEQYF. V and J are TRBV5-1 and TRBJ2-7; a weak D match, TRBD2 (5 bases). V was shortened by 3 bases and J by 3 bases, with 22 bases between the two germline ends. There are 17 residues in the CDR3. Germline loops: CDR1 SGHRS, CDR2 YFSETQ.